The next 5 T cell receptor beta chains were all read from a single sample in a study of blood T cell repertoires in COVID-19. The protocol was immunoSEQ multiplex PCR, while the TCRdb copy is restricted to in-frame clones and leaves out a portion. The profile shows about 270,000 clones, more than 65% of them singletons. Material for sequencing was peripheral blood. All receptors come from a woman aged 18-29 years with acute or convalescent COVID-19.

This clone was recorded a few times. V gene TRBV11-3 combines with J gene TRBJ2-1; 7 bases are a match to TRBD2. The V gene's germline CDR1 is SGHNT and CDR2 YENEEA. The CDR3 spans 17 residues. V was clipped by 0 bases and J by 3 bases; unmatched bases: 8. CDR3 bases: TGTGCCAGCAGCTTAGATCGGTCCGCTAGCGGCTACAATGAGCAGTTCTTC. This sequence encodes CASSLDRSASGYNEQFF. Supplemented by reference TRBV11-3 and TRBJ2-1, the full variable domain reads EAGVVQSPRYKIIEKKQPVAFWCNPISGHNTLYWYLQNLGQGPELLIRYENEEAVDDSQLPKDRFSAERLKGVDSTLKIQPAELGDSAVYLCASSLDRSASGYNEQFFGPGTRLTVL.

The chain carries TRBV5-4 and TRBJ2-5; no reliable D call. The germline gives CDR1 SGHNT, CDR2 YYREEE (reference sequence). V lost 0 bases to trimming and J lost 2 bases, with 5 bases between them. CDR3 size: 13 residues. CDR3 protein: CASSLGQQETQYF. CDR3 nucleotide sequence: TGTGCCAGCAGCTTGGGGCAGCAAGAGACCCAGTACTTC.

The chain uses TRBV14 and TRBJ2-2; 7 positions match TRBD2. Germline CDR1 reads SGHDN; CDR2 reads FVKESK. V lost 0 bases, J lost 5 bases, and 9 bases stayed unmatched. This CDR3 region has 17 residues. The DNA of the CDR3 is TGTGCCAGCAGCCAAGATGGGTATCTTAGCGGGACCGGGGAGCTGTTTTTT. This encodes CASSQDGYLSGTGELFF.

This chain uses TRBV18 with TRBJ1-2, with no clear D. The CDR3 has 13 residues. The V gene's germline CDR1 is KGHSH and CDR2 LQKENI. Trimming took off 2 bases at V and 6 bases at J, with 10 bases between the two ends. The CDR3 nucleotides are TGTGCCAGCTCACCAGATGATCGGGATGGCTACACCTTC. Translated: CASSPDDRDGYTF.

This clone was counted a few times. The rearrangement joins TRBV25-1 to TRBJ2-1; 7 bases align to TRBD2. Trimming cost V 3 bases and J 1 base; bases outside gene matches: 3. The CDR3 sequence is 15 residues long. Germline values: CDR1 MGHDK, CDR2 SYGVNS. The CDR3 coding sequence is TGTGCCAGCAGTGACTCCGGGGGGTCCTACAATGAGCAGTTCTTC. Translation gives CASSDSGGSYNEQFF.